This T cell receptor (beta chain) derives from a study of cytomegalovirus exposure and HLA in healthy donors. Findings of the study overall: For most TCR sequences rarity was the rule, although some public TCRs occurred in many donors. Later analysis revealed greater clonal expansion in HLA-associated TCR beta chains than in equally common others. Presence/absence analysis assumed near-uniform sequencing depth across donors.

60 Vbeta and 13 Jbeta primers were used in PCR. Libraries were prepared by immunoSEQ multiplex PCR; TCRdb keeps only in-frame clonotypes and omits some of them. The sample holds under 250,000 clones; roughly 80% are singletons and the top ten take 3.8%. This clone was seen just once. Antigen unknown. Germline CDR1 is MNHNS and CDR2 is SASEGT. V lost 4 bases and J 1 base, leaving 9 bases between the germline ends. This CDR3 contains 14 residues. The V and J genes are TRBV6-1 and TRBJ2-3; the D gene is possibly TRBD2 (6 bases). Material: PBMCs. The TCR originated in a male donor in good health and CMV-seronegative. CDR3 amino acids: CASSVPGGTDTQYF. The CDR3 nucleotides read TGTGCCAGCAGTGTGCCGGGAGGCACAGATACGCAGTATTTT.